These 10 T cell receptor beta chains were sequenced from one sample in a study of T-cell memory formation after mild COVID-19. TCRdb ran MiXCR on the 5' RACE reads and lists one entry per CDR3 protein. The data hold some 150,000 distinct CDR3 sequences, with about 25% observed a single time. Sequencing was performed on PBMCs or a T cell subset sorted from them (not recorded which). These receptors all stem from an adult woman who had mild COVID-19 (a few samples of this study predate the infection). Cell type and time point are not known.

V gene TRBV9 combines with J gene TRBJ2-5; tentative D call: TRBD2 (5 bases). V was trimmed by 4 bases and J by 0 bases, leaving 16 bases between them. CDR1 SGDLS and CDR2 YYNGEE come from the germline V gene. The CDR3 runs 16 residues. This CDR3 is CASSPPEAVYQETQYF. The CDR3 DNA is TGTGCCAGCAGCCCCCCGGAGGCGGTGTACCAAGAGACCCAGTACTTC.

About this clonotype: One end of the junction fails to match germline, which may point to a read error. The rearrangement joins TRBV3-1 to TRBJ2-7, with a weak D call TRBD1 (6 bases). Germline-derived CDR1 and CDR2 are LGHDT and YNNKEL (reference sequence). The CDR3 spans 19 residues. CDR3 protein: CASSQERIGPGHMAYERYF. DNA of the CDR3: TGTGCCAGCAGCCAAGAACGTATCGGGCCGGGACATATGGCCTACGAGCGGTACTTC.

The rearrangement joins TRBV30 to TRBJ1-1; no firm D call. The CDR3 contains 13 residues. Germline loops: CDR1 GTSNPN, CDR2 SVGIG (reference sequence). Deletions cut 2 bases from V and 2 bases from J, with 9 bases between. In nucleotides, the CDR3 is TGTGCCTGGAGTTACAGCCGAAACACTGAAGCTTTCTTT. This encodes CAWSYSRNTEAFF.

The V and J genes are TRBV7-6 and TRBJ1-2; D gene ambiguous. V lost 6 bases and J 4 bases, leaving 12 bases between the germline ends. CDR1 SGHVS and CDR2 FNYEAQ come from the germline V gene. This CDR3 is built from 13 residues. Here the CDR3 reads CASRHRDSYGYTF. For the CDR3, the DNA is TGTGCCAGCAGGCATAGAGACTCCTATGGCTACACCTTC.

This clonotype has a handful of counts. This sequence joins TRBV7-6 and TRBJ2-7, with 9 bases that match TRBD2. Germline CDR1 SGHVS, CDR2 FNYEAQ. The V segment lost 5 bases and the J segment 3 bases; nucleotides outside the gene matches: 8. This CDR3 comprises 15 residues. DNA of the CDR3: TGTGCCAGCAGCCGAACGGCTAGCGGGATCTACGAGCAGTACTTC. This sequence encodes CASSRTASGIYEQYF. The full variable domain, its missing parts supplied by reference TRBV7-6 and TRBJ2-7, is GAGVSQSPRYKVTKRGQDVALRCDPISGHVSLYWYRQALGQGPEFLTYFNYEAQQDKSGLPNDRFSAERPEGSISTLTIQRTEQRDSAMYRCASSRTASGIYEQYFGPGTRLTVT.

This clonotype came up a few times. The chain combines TRBV20-1 with TRBJ1-5, with D unresolved. Trimming took off 0 bases at V and 0 bases at J, with 6 bases between the two ends. Germline V gene data show CDR1 as DFQATT and CDR2 as SNEGSKA (reference sequence). The CDR3 is made up of 14 amino acids. The CDR3 nucleotides are TGCAGTGCTAGAGATATAGCTAGCAATCAGCCCCAGCATTTT. This gives the protein CSARDIASNQPQHF.

This clonotype showed up just a few times. The CDR3 reads CATSPGQANYGYTF. DNA for the CDR3: TGTGCCACCAGCCCCGGGCAGGCTAACTATGGCTACACCTTC. The rearrangement uses TRBV24-1 and TRBJ1-2; D not resolved. There are 14 residues in the CDR3. The germline CDR1 and CDR2 sequences are KGHDR and SFDVKD. The V end lost 7 bases, the J end lost 0 bases, and 11 bases lay between the germline ends.

This chain joins TRBV24-1 and TRBJ2-1; possible D gene TRBD2, 6 bases. This CDR3 region has 12 residues. Germline V gene sequence: CDR1 KGHDR, CDR2 SFDVKD. The V and J ends lost 6 bases and 8 bases respectively, with 10 bases between them. CDR3 nucleotides: TGTGCCACCAGTTCCGGCGGGGATGAGCAGTTCTTC. This gives the protein CATSSGGDEQFF.

This clonotype was counted a few times. The chain links TRBV29-1 to TRBJ1-2; TRBD1 is a possible D gene (5 bases). V was trimmed by 1 base and J by 5 bases, leaving 8 bases between them. CDR1 is SQVTM and CDR2 is ANQGSEA in the germline V gene. The CDR3 has 12 amino acids. CDR3 DNA sequence: TGCAGCGTTGAAGTACAGGTTTATGGCTACACCTTC. Translated: CSVEVQVYGYTF.

CDR3 in amino acids: CATSIAGDTEAFF. The DNA for the CDR3 is TGTGCCACCAGTATTGCCGGGGACACTGAAGCTTTCTTT. The chain combines TRBV24-1 with TRBJ1-1; D uncertain. Germline-derived CDR1 and CDR2 are KGHDR and SFDVKD. V gave up 6 bases and J gave up 3 bases, with 10 bases separating them. The CDR3 loop spans 13 amino acids.